The sequence of this T cell receptor (beta chain) was determined in a study of shared clonotypes between healthy human individuals. Study details: Three plates each covered CD4 naive and memory; CD8 naive two, CD8 memory one. Broader study findings: Clonotype sharing levels among donors were expected to vary with sequencing depth.

Germline CDR1 MNHEY, CDR2 SVGAGI. Trimming shortened V by 6 bases and J by 4 bases, and 5 bases separated the two germline ends. This CDR3 region has 11 residues. Donors were healthy HIV-negative adults without recently reported acute infections or vaccinations. Regarding this clone: Its antigen is as yet unknown.

In the source study's methods: Quality scores were absent from the junction-only immunoSEQ sequences, so filtering differed. The table came from immunoSEQ multiplex PCR; TCRdb's copy has only in-frame clones and leaves some out. V, J and clone size reflect that table, while D and trimming were determined from the DNA. The sample records fewer than 2.5 million clones, 93% being singletons. V gene TRBV6-5 combines with J gene TRBJ2-3; no reliable D call. This clonotype originated in a man between 18 and 29 years old in good health. Some clones in this sample may be carry-over from other donors' samples. Sequencing input: naive CD4+ T cells from PBMCs. Described subset: CD45RA+ positively selected. The CDR3 here is CASRLSDTQYF. The DNA for the CDR3 is TGTGCCAGCAGGTTGTCAGATACGCAGTATTTT.